The next 24 T cell receptor beta chains were all read from a single sample in a study of cytomegalovirus exposure and HLA in healthy donors. The PCR ran on 60 Vbeta and 13 Jbeta primers. Repertoires were generated with immunoSEQ multiplex PCR, while TCRdb's copy carries only in-frame clones and drops some. This sample has 100,000 to 140,000 clones, with 65% to 80% found just once. Sequenced material: PBMCs. The receptors originated from a male donor in good health and CMV-seronegative.

The V and J genes are TRBV2 and TRBJ2-7; 11 bases line up with TRBD1. The germline V gene encodes CDR1 SNHLY and CDR2 FYNNEI. The CDR3 extends over 17 amino acids. J gave up 3 bases and V 4 bases, and 11 bases lay outside the gene matches. The CDR3 DNA sequence: TGTGCCAGCAGTGTAGGGACAGGGGGAGCCCGGTACTACGAGCAGTACTTC. Protein sequence: CASSVGTGGARYYEQYF.

The V gene is TRBV12-2, the J gene TRBJ1-2; the D segment call TRBD1 is taken from the table without a DNA check. TRBV12-2 is reported as a pseudogene. The CDR3 sequence is 14 residues long. CDR3: CASRLGGTERGYTF. The CDR3 coding sequence is TGTGCAAGTCGCTTAGGGGGGACAGAGAGGGGCTACACCTTC.

This chain connects TRBV28 to TRBJ2-2, with TRBD2 as a possible D gene (6 bases). Trimming took off 10 bases at V and 7 bases at J, with 19 bases between the two ends. This CDR3 is 14 amino acids long. In germline, CDR1 is MDHEN, CDR2 SYDVKM. Written as DNA, the CDR3 is TGTGCCATTTCGACCGGAGGGCCTGTCGGGGAGCTGTTTTTT. Residues: CAISTGGPVGELFF.

The rearrangement uses TRBV2 and TRBJ2-3, with 10 bases identical to TRBD2. The CDR3 sequence is 14 residues long. Germline V gives CDR1 SNHLY, CDR2 FYNNEI. V lost 7 bases and J lost 5; bases outside the gene matches: 6. The CDR3 protein is CASKDLAGEDTQYF. In DNA, the CDR3 is TGTGCCAGCAAGGACCTAGCGGGGGAAGATACGCAGTATTTT.

The DNA for the CDR3 is TGCGCCAGCAGCTTTGGCCCCCCGGGTGGGACTAATGAAAAACTGTTTTTT. Its translation: CASSFGPPGGTNEKLFF. V usage is TRBV5-1 and J usage is TRBJ1-4; D uncertain. The V and J ends lost 2 bases and 2 bases respectively, with 16 bases between them. CDR1 and CDR2 (germline): SGHRS, YFSETQ. CDR3 length: 17 residues.

The CDR3 sequence: CAISESRSSGNTIYF. DNA for the CDR3: TGTGCCATCAGTGAGTCGAGGAGCTCTGGAAACACCATATATTTT. The chain combines TRBV10-3 with TRBJ1-3; D remains ambiguous. V was cut by 0 bases and J by 0 bases, with 6 bases left in between. Germline loops: CDR1 ENHRY, CDR2 SYGVKD. The CDR3 is 15 amino acids.

This clone has just a few counts. The chain has TRBV5-1 and TRBJ2-5, with D uncertain. V dropped 1 base and J dropped 5 bases, with 12 bases sitting between them. The CDR3 sequence is 14 residues long. From germline, CDR1 is SGHRS and CDR2 YFSETQ. CDR3 sequence reads: CASSLYPGVETQYF. The CDR3 DNA sequence: TGCGCCAGCAGCTTGTACCCGGGTGTGGAGACCCAGTACTTC.

The V and J genes are TRBV18 and TRBJ2-1, with TRBD2 matching 9 bases. V shed 4 bases, J shed 4 bases, and the junction held 5 bases outside the gene matches. The CDR3 has 15 residues. Germline loops: CDR1 KGHSH, CDR2 LQKENI. CDR3 protein: CASSQRTSAYNEQFF. The CDR3 coding sequence is TGTGCCAGCTCACAAAGGACTAGCGCATACAATGAGCAGTTCTTC.

This clone was picked up one time. J is TRBJ1-1 and V is TRBV18, with no clear D. V dropped 2 bases and J dropped 4 bases, with 11 bases sitting between them. This CDR3 has 14 residues. CDR1 and CDR2 (germline): KGHSH, LQKENI. CDR3 coding DNA: TGTGCCAGCTCACCAGCAAGATTTAGCACTGAAGCTTTCTTT. This codes for CASSPARFSTEAFF.

This clone has just a few counts. CDR3 loop: CASSEGHFLPQHF. CDR3 DNA: TGTGCCAGCAGTGAAGGACACTTTCTGCCCCAGCATTTT. This chain links TRBV6-1 with TRBJ1-5; D is ambiguous. Germline lookup yields CDR1 MNHNS and CDR2 SASEGT. The CDR3 spans 13 residues. V was cut by 1 base and J by 9 bases, with 10 bases left in between.

The chain uses TRBV5-1 and TRBJ2-2, with TRBD1 matching 7 bases. After removal of 7 bases from V and 0 bases from J, the junction contained 3 bases not matched to a gene. Germline-derived CDR1 and CDR2 are SGHRS and YFSETQ. The CDR3 totals 14 residues. CDR3 loop: CASAQGPNTGELFF. Here the CDR3 DNA reads TGCGCCAGCGCACAGGGGCCGAACACCGGGGAGCTGTTTTTT.

The chain carries TRBV5-6 and TRBJ1-5; 10 nucleotides match TRBD1. The trim removed 3 bases at V and 4 bases at J, leaving 4 bases unmatched. In germline, CDR1 is SGHDT, CDR2 YYEEEE. The CDR3 runs 15 residues. In nucleotides, the CDR3 is TGTGCCAGCAGCTCATCGGGACAGGGGAATCAGCCCCAGCATTTT. Protein: CASSSSGQGNQPQHF.

This clone was counted a few times. The rearrangement uses TRBV5-1 and TRBJ2-3; 8 nucleotides align to TRBD2. The CDR3 sequence is 15 residues long. The junction had 4 bases not matched to a gene; V was cut back by 2 bases and J by 2 bases. The V gene's germline CDR1 is SGHRS and CDR2 YFSETQ. CDR3 in amino acids: CASSLLAEATDTQYF. CDR3 nucleotide sequence: TGCGCCAGCAGCTTACTAGCGGAAGCCACAGATACGCAGTATTTT.

The rearrangement links TRBV7-9 to TRBJ2-2; tentative D call: TRBD2 (6 bases). V shed 8 bases and J shed 1 base, with 14 bases lying between them. This CDR3 spans 15 amino acids. Per the germline V gene, CDR1 is SEHNR and CDR2 is FQNEAQ (reference sequence). The CDR3 bases are TGTGCCAGCCCCTGGGAGGAATGGAACACCGGGGAGCTGTTTTTT. The encoded protein is CASPWEEWNTGELFF. The full variable domain, rest sourced from reference TRBV7-9 and TRBJ2-2, is DTGVSQNPRHKITKRGQNVTFRCDPISEHNRLYWYRQTLGQGPEFLTYFQNEAQLEKSRLLSDRFSAERPKGSFSTLEIQRTEQGDSAMYLCASPWEEWNTGELFFGEGSRLTVL.

The chain employs TRBV29-1 and TRBJ2-1, with 8 bases aligning to TRBD2. Germline loops: CDR1 SQVTM, CDR2 ANQGSEA. V lost 5 bases, J lost 1 base, and 4 bases stayed unmatched. The CDR3 has 14 residues. CDR3 loop: CSVRGGLSYNEQFF. The CDR3 bases are TGCAGCGTTCGGGGGGGATTGTCCTACAATGAGCAGTTCTTC.

The chain employs TRBV5-1 and TRBJ1-3, with no clear D. Trimming pared 4 bases from V and 3 bases from J, leaving 11 bases between. The germline V gene encodes CDR1 SGHRS and CDR2 YFSETQ. CDR3 length: 14 amino acids. The CDR3 is CASSKRLGGNTIYF. The CDR3 DNA follows: TGCGCCAGCAGCAAGCGACTGGGTGGAAACACCATATATTTT.

This clone came up a few times. In DNA form, the CDR3 reads TGCAGCGCTGGCGGAACCTATGGCTACACCTTC. Residues: CSAGGTYGYTF. This chain links TRBV29-1 with TRBJ1-2; no clear D. The germline CDR1 and CDR2 sequences are SQVTM and ANQGSEA. This CDR3 region has 11 residues. V was pared by 7 bases and J by 4 bases, with 10 bases between. Combining the CDR3 with reference TRBV29-1 and TRBJ1-2 gives the whole variable domain SAVISQKPSRDICQRGTSLTIQCQVDSQVTMMFWYRQQPGQSLTLIATANQGSEATYESGFVIDKFPISRPNLTFSTLTVSNMSPEDSSIYLCSAGGTYGYTFGSGTRLTVV.

A few counts support this clone. The V and J genes are TRBV15 and TRBJ2-3; 10 positions agree with TRBD2. CDR1 is LNHNV, CDR2 YYDKDF, per germline (reference sequence). This CDR3 comprises 16 residues. V dropped 3 bases and J dropped 5; count of bases not matched to a gene: 8. The CDR3 here is CATSSLLAGGKDTQYF. Written as DNA, the CDR3 is TGTGCCACCAGCAGCCTATTAGCGGGAGGCAAAGATACGCAGTATTTT.

This clone was found once. DNA of the CDR3: TGTGCCAGCAGTGGTCAGGACAGTCTGAACACTGAAGCTTTCTTT. Encoded protein: CASSGQDSLNTEAFF. The chain couples TRBV6-1 to TRBJ1-1; D possibly corresponds to TRBD1 (6 bases). CDR1 and CDR2 from the germline V gene are MNHNS and SASEGT. This CDR3 is built from 15 residues. V shed 4 bases and J shed 0 bases, with 12 bases lying between them.

This sequence joins TRBV7-3 and TRBJ1-3, with 8 bases lining up with TRBD1. CDR1 is SGHTA, CDR2 FQGTGA, per germline. The CDR3 consists of 14 residues. With V trimmed by 6 bases and J by 4 bases, 5 bases remained unmatched. The CDR3 reads CASRRGQGGNTIYF. The CDR3 coding sequence is TGTGCCAGCAGAAGAGGACAGGGAGGAAACACCATATATTTT.

This clone was detected only once. An end of the junction does not agree with germline; a read error may underlie this. The chain uses TRBV28 and TRBJ2-7; D is perhaps TRBD2 (6 bases). Germline assignment: CDR1 MDHEN and CDR2 SYDVKM. This CDR3 region has 12 residues. CDR3 loop: CASSTQGGGTLF. In nucleotides, the CDR3 is TGTGCCAGCAGTACTCAGGGAGGCGGGACCCTTTTC.

The rearrangement uses TRBV11-2 and TRBJ2-1, with 13 nucleotides matching TRBD2. Germline V gives CDR1 SGHAT, CDR2 FQNNGV. The CDR3 loop spans 16 amino acids. The J segment lost 4 bases and the V segment lost 6 bases, leaving 6 bases of the junction unmatched. CDR3 coding DNA: TGTGCCAGCAGGACGGGACTAGCGGGACAATACAATGAGCAGTTCTTC. Its protein product is CASRTGLAGQYNEQFF. The entire variable domain, with the rest obtained from reference TRBV11-2 and TRBJ2-1, is as follows: EAGVAQSPRYKIIEKRQSVAFWCNPISGHATLYWYQQILGQGPKLLIQFQNNGVVDDSQLPKDRFSAERLKGVDSTLKIQPAKLEDSAVYLCASRTGLAGQYNEQFFGPGTRLTVL.

The J gene is TRBJ2-3, the V gene TRBV27; 7 bases map to TRBD2. The CDR3 spans 16 residues. Germline lookup yields CDR1 MNHEY and CDR2 SMNVEV (reference sequence). V lost 8 bases to trimming and J lost 1 base; unmatched junction nucleotides: 12. The CDR3 is CASRSTGGRRTDTQYF. The CDR3 DNA reads as TGTGCCAGCCGTTCCACGGGCGGGAGACGCACAGATACGCAGTATTTT.

This sequence joins TRBV5-6 and TRBJ2-1, with 9 bases lining up with TRBD2. CDR1 and CDR2 from the germline V gene are SGHDT and YYEEEE. V lost 7 bases, J lost 8 bases, and 13 bases stayed unmatched. The CDR3 has 15 amino acids. The CDR3 bases are TGTGCCAGCCCCTTCAGGGCTAGCGGGAACGATGAGCAGTTCTTC. Its protein is CASPFRASGNDEQFF.